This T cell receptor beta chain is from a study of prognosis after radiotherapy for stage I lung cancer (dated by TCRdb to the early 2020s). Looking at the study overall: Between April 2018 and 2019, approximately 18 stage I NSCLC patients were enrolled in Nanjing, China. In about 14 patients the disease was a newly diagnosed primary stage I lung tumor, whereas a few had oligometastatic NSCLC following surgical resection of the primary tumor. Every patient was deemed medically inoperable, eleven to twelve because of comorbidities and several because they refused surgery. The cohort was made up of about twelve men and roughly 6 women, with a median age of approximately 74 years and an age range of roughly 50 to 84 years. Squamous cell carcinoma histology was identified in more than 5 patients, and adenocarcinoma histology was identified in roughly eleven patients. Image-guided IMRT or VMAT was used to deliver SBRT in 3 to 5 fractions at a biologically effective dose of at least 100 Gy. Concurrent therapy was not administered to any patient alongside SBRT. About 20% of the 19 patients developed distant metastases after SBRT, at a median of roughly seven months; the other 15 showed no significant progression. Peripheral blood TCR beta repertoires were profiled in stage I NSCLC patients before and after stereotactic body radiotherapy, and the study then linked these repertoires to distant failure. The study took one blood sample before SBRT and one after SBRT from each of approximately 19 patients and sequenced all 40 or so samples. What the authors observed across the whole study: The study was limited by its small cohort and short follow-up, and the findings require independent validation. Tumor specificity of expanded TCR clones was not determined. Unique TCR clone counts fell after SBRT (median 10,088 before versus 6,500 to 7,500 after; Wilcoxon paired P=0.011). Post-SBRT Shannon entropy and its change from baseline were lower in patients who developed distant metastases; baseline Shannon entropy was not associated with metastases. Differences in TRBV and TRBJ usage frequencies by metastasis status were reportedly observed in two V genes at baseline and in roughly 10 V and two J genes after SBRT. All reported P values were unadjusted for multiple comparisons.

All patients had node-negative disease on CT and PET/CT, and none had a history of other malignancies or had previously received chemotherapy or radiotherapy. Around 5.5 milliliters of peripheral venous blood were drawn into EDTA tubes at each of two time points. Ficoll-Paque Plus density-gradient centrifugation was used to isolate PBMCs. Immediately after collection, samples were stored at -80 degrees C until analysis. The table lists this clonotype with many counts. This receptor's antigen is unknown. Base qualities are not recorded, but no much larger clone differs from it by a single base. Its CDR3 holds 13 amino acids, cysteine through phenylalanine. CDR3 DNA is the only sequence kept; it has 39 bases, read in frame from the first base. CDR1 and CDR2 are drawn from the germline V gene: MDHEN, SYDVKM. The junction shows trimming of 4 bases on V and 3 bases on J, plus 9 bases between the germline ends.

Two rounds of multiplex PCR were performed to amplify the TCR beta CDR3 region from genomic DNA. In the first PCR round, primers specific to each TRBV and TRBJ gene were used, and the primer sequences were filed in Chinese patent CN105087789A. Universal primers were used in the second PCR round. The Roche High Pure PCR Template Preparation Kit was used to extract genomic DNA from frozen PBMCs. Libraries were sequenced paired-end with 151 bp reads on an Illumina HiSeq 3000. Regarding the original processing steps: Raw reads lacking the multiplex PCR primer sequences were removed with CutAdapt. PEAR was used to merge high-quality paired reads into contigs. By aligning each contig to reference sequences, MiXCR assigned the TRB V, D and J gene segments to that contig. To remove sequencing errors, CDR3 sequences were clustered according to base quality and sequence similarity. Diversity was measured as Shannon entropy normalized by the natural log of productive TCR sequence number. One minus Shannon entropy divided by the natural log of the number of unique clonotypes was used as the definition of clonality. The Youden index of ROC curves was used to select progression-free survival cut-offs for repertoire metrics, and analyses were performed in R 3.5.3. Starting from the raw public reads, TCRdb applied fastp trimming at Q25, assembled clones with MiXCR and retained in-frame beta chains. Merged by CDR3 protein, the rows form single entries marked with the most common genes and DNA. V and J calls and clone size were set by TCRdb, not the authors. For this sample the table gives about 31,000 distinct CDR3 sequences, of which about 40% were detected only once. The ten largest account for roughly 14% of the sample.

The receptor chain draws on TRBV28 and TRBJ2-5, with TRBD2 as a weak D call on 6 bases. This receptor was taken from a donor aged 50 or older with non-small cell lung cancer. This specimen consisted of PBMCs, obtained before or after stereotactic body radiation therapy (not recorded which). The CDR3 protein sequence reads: CASSSGGEETQYF. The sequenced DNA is TGTGCCAGCAGTTCCGGCGGGGAAGAGACCCAGTACTTC.